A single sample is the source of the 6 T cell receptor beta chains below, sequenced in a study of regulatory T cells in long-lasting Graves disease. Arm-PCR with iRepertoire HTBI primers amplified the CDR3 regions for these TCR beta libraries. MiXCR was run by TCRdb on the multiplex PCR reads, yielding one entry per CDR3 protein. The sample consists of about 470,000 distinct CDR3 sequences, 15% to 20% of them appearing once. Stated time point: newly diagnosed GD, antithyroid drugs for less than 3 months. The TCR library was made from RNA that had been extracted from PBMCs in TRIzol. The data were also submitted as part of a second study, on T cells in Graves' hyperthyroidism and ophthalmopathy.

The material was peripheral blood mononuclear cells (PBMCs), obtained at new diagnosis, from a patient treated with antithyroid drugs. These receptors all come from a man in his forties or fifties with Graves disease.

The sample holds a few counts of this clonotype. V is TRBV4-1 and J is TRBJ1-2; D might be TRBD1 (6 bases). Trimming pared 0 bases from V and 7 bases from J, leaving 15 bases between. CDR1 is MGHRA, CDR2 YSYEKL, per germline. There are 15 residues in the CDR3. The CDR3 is CASSQDRNRASGYTF. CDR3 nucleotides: TGCGCCAGCAGCCAAGACCGTAACAGGGCTAGTGGCTACACCTTC.

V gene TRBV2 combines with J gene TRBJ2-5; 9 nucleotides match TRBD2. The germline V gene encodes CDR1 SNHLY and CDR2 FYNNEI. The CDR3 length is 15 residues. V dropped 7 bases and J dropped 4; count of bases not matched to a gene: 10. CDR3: CASTVRGRAGETQYF. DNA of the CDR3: TGTGCCAGCACTGTGCGCGGGAGGGCCGGAGAGACCCAGTACTTC. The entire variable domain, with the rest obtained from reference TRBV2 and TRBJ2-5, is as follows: EPEVTQTPSHQVTQMGQEVILRCVPISNHLYFYWYRQILGQKVEFLVSFYNNEISEKSEIFDDQFSVERPDGSNFTLKIRSTKLEDSAMYFCASTVRGRAGETQYFGPGTRLLVL.

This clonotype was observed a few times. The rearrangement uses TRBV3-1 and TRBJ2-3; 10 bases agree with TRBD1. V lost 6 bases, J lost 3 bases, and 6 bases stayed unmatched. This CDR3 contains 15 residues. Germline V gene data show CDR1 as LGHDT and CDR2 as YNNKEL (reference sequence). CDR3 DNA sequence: TGTGCCAGCAGAGCTGGACAGGGGGAGACAGATACGCAGTATTTT. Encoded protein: CASRAGQGETDTQYF.

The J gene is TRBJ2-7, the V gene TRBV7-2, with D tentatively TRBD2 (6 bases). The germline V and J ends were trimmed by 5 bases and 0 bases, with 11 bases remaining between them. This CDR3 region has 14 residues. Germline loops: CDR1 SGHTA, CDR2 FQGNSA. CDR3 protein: CASSGEVVSYEQYF. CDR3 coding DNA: TGTGCCAGCAGCGGGGAGGTTGTCTCCTACGAGCAGTACTTC.

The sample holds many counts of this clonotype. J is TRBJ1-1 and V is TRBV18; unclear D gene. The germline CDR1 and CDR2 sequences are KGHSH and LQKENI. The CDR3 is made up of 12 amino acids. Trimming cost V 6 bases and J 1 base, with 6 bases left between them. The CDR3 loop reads CASSMGNTEAFF. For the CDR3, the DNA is TGTGCCAGCTCCATGGGGAACACTGAAGCTTTCTTT. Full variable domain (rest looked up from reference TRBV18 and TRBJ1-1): NAGVMQNPRHLVRRRGQEARLRCSPMKGHSHVYWYRQLPEEGLKFMVYLQKENIIDESGMPKERFSAEFPKEGPSILRIQQVVRGDSAAYFCASSMGNTEAFFGQGTRLTVV.

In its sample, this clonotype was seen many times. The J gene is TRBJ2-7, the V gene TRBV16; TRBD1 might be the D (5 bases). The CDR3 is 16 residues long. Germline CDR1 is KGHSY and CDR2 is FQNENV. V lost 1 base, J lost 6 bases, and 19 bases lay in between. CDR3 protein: CASSQLGASPLGEQYF. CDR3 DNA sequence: TGTGCCAGCAGCCAATTAGGGGCCAGCCCCCTGGGCGAGCAGTACTTC. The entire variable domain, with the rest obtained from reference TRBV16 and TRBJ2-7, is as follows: GEEVAQTPKHLVRGEGQKAKLYCAPIKGHSYVFWYQQVLKNEFKFLISFQNENVFDETGMPKERFSAKCLPNSPCSLEIQATKLEDSAVYFCASSQLGASPLGEQYFGPGTRLTVT.